This passage covers 7 T cell receptor beta chains from one sample sequenced in a study of beta chain features in type 1 diabetes. Study-wide findings and caveats: Type 1 diabetes patients had TCRB CDR3s that were shorter (moderately but significantly so) in all four CD4+ subsets.

No antigen has been identified for these receptors. Every isolated RNA sample was fully reverse transcribed, so sequencing captured expressed TCRB transcripts. Here immunoSEQ multiplex PCR was the method, and the copy in TCRdb shows in-frame clones only, minus some. The sample has a few hundred thousand clones, roughly 17% seen once. Sequencing used naive CD4+ T cells from blood. Source of these receptors: a man younger than 45 with type 1 diabetes.

V usage is TRBV30 and J usage is TRBJ2-2; D is unresolved. The V gene lost 2 bases and the J gene lost 0 bases, with 10 bases spanning the gap. The CDR3 runs 15 residues. Germline CDR1 GTSNPN, CDR2 SVGIG (reference sequence). The CDR3 DNA follows: TGTGCCTGGAGTTCCGGTCTTTCGAACACCGGGGAGCTGTTTTTT. Translated, it gives CAWSSGLSNTGELFF.

The sample holds a few counts of this clone. V and J are TRBV29-1 and TRBJ2-5, with 7 positions matching TRBD1. This CDR3 region has 14 residues. V trimming: 6 bases; J trimming: 3 bases; junction bases outside the gene matches: 10. CDR1 SQVTM and CDR2 ANQGSEA come from the germline V gene. CDR3 DNA sequence: TGCAGCGTGGAATACGGGACAGTTAAAGAGACCCAGTACTTC. Amino acids: CSVEYGTVKETQYF.

The V and J genes are TRBV30 and TRBJ2-7; 15 bases agree with TRBD2. The CDR3 spans 19 residues. In germline, CDR1 is GTSNPN, CDR2 SVGIG (reference sequence). Unmatched junction bases numbered 18, after V lost 3 bases and J lost 6 bases. The CDR3 DNA reads TGTGCCTGGAGCGCCGACCCAGGACTAGCGGGAGGGCCGGGCGGCGAGCAGTACTTC. As protein: CAWSADPGLAGGPGGEQYF.

Notes on this clone: Within the sample, other DNA sequences also encode this same CDR3. V is TRBV4-1 and J is TRBJ2-7; weak D call: TRBD2 (6 bases). Trimming took 3 bases from V and 0 from J, leaving 12 bases between them. Germline-derived CDR1 and CDR2 are MGHRA and YSYEKL. This CDR3 has 15 amino acids. The CDR3 coding sequence is TGCGCCAGCAGCCACCCGGGACTGTCCTCCTACGAGCAGTACTTC. This gives the protein CASSHPGLSSYEQYF.

In its sample, this clone was seen a few times. The chain combines TRBV12-5 with TRBJ2-1, with D possibly matching TRBD1 (6 bases). Germline V CDR1 and CDR2: LGHNT, FRNRAP. The CDR3 extends over 14 amino acids. V lost 0 bases to trimming and J lost 8 bases, with 11 bases between them. As DNA, the CDR3 is TGTGCTAGTGGTTTGGTTAACAGGGAACATGAGCAGTTCTTC. The encoded protein is CASGLVNREHEQFF.

V is TRBV5-4 and J is TRBJ2-1, with 9 bases that match TRBD2. Germline V gene lookup returns CDR1 SGHNT and CDR2 YYREEE (reference sequence). V was clipped by 0 bases and J by 9 bases; unmatched bases: 7. The CDR3 consists of 15 residues. The CDR3: CASSLDSGSYGEQFF. For the CDR3, the DNA is TGTGCCAGCAGCTTGGATAGCGGGAGTTACGGTGAGCAGTTCTTC.

V gene TRBV7-2 combines with J gene TRBJ2-7, with TRBD1 as a possible D gene (5 bases). The CDR3 covers 15 residues. Trimming left V 2 bases short and J 2 bases short, with 13 bases between. Germline V gives CDR1 SGHTA, CDR2 FQGNSA. The CDR3 DNA sequence: TGTGCCAGCAGCTTATTTCCCCAGGGCCCCTACGAGCAGTACTTC. This gives the protein CASSLFPQGPYEQYF.